This record concerns one T cell receptor (beta chain) sequence. Its antigen is undetermined. V lost 6 bases and J lost 0, with 16 bases in between. This CDR3 has 16 amino acids. The germline CDR1 and CDR2 sequences are LGHNT and FRNRAP. The sample belongs to a study of OX40 agonist ivuxolimab in advanced cancers. In the study overall: In this cohort, patients received ivuxolimab, an agonistic anti-OX40 (CD134) antibody. Three patients, one with hepatocellular carcinoma and two with cutaneous melanoma, achieved partial responses.

Assay: immunoSEQ multiplex PCR; the TCRdb copy retains only in-frame clones and omits some. The sample lists about 22,000 clones; roughly 82% were seen once. Overall study findings and caveats: Average numbers of expanded clones were greater in CD8+ T cells than in CD4+. At 0.1 to 3.0 mg/kg and by week 6, clonal expansion occurred in CD4+ and CD8+ blood T cells.

The clonotype comes from an adult with an advanced solid tumor such as melanoma, head and neck, liver or kidney cancer. V usage is TRBV12-5 and J usage is TRBJ2-3, with D perhaps assigned TRBD1 or TRBD2 (6 bases each). This sample comprised CD4+ or CD8+ T cells sorted from blood, obtained in a trial of the OX40 agonist ivuxolimab. The CDR3 DNA is TGTGCTAGTGGCCGAGGGGGGACATCGAGCACAGATACGCAGTATTTT. Translated: CASGRGGTSSTDTQYF.